A single sample is the source of the 11 T cell receptor beta chains below, sequenced in a study of OX40 agonist ivuxolimab in advanced cancers. Profiling relied on immunoSEQ multiplex PCR, and the TCRdb table lists in-frame clones only, not all of them. This sample has about 93,000 clones, with about 90% found just once. This specimen was CD4+ or CD8+ T cells sorted from blood, taken in a trial of the OX40 agonist ivuxolimab. The source is an adult with an advanced solid tumor such as melanoma, head and neck, liver or kidney cancer.

The chain joins TRBV5-1 to TRBJ2-1; D uncertain. This CDR3 is built from 14 residues. The germline V gene has CDR1 SGHRS and CDR2 YFSETQ. Trimming pared 3 bases from V and 5 bases from J, leaving 12 bases between. The DNA for the CDR3 is TGCGCCAGCAGCTCATCTAGGGTAAACAATGAGCAGTTCTTC. Protein: CASSSSRVNNEQFF.

This clone was detected once. This sequence joins TRBV6-5 and TRBJ1-1; no clear D. The CDR3 is made up of 14 amino acids. Trimming shortened V by 5 bases and J by 1 base, and 11 bases separated the two germline ends. Germline assignment: CDR1 MNHEY and CDR2 SVGAGI. CDR3 sequence reads: CASSSLDGNTEAFF. As DNA, the CDR3 is TGTGCCAGCAGTAGCCTAGACGGGAACACTGAAGCTTTCTTT.

This clone has just one count. The genes are TRBV11-2 and TRBJ1-2; D remains ambiguous. This CDR3 region has 13 residues. Germline V gives CDR1 SGHAT, CDR2 FQNNGV. The ends were cut back, 1 base at V and 2 bases at J, with 5 bases in the middle. The CDR3 bases are TGTGCCAGCAGCTTAGGAGGGAACTATGGCTACACCTTC. As protein: CASSLGGNYGYTF.

The chain couples TRBV5-4 to TRBJ2-3; 11 bases are shared with TRBD1. The CDR3 runs to 16 residues. With 0 bases clipped from V and 2 bases from J, the junction kept 2 bases outside the gene matches. Germline V CDR1 and CDR2: SGHNT, YYREEE (reference sequence). CDR3 region: CASSLGTGGITDTQYF. In nucleotides, the CDR3 is TGTGCCAGCAGCTTGGGGACAGGGGGCATCACAGATACGCAGTATTTT.

The chain couples TRBV4-1 to TRBJ1-4; D is uncertain. Trimming pared 3 bases from V and 8 bases from J, leaving 10 bases between. The CDR3 sequence is 13 residues long. Germline-derived CDR1 and CDR2 are MGHRA and YSYEKL. The CDR3 spells CASSQAVEEKLFF. The CDR3 DNA reads TGCGCCAGCAGCCAGGCAGTGGAGGAAAAACTGTTTTTT.

This CDR3 reads CATSQGGSNYGYTF. The CDR3 nucleotides read TGTGCCACCTCACAAGGGGGTAGTAACTATGGCTACACCTTC. The chain employs TRBV27 and TRBJ1-2; D may be TRBD1 (6 bases). This CDR3 contains 14 residues. V was shortened by 10 bases and J by 1 base, with 16 bases between the two germline ends. The germline V gene encodes CDR1 MNHEY and CDR2 SMNVEV (reference sequence).

The chain uses TRBV11-3 and TRBJ1-2, with TRBD1 matching over 7 bases. CDR1 SGHNT and CDR2 YENEEA come from the germline V gene. The trim removed 0 bases at V and 5 bases at J, leaving 9 bases unmatched. The CDR3 loop spans 16 amino acids. The CDR3 coding sequence is TGTGCCAGCAGCTTAGATCATAGCGGGGGACAGTATGGCTACACCTTC. Amino acid sequence: CASSLDHSGGQYGYTF.

This rearrangement joins TRBV7-9 to TRBJ2-5; TRBD1 matches 10 bases. J was trimmed by 7 bases and V by 6 bases; bases with no gene match: 8. Germline V lookup: CDR1 SEHNR, CDR2 FQNEAQ (reference sequence). The CDR3 spans 14 residues. The CDR3: CASRHGDRGRTQYF. The CDR3 region has the DNA TGTGCCAGCAGACATGGGGACAGGGGTCGGACCCAGTACTTC.

In this sample, this clone turned up once. The chain couples TRBV7-3 to TRBJ2-3; D call uncertain. Germline V lookup: CDR1 SGHTA, CDR2 FQGTGA. Trimming removed 2 bases at V and 2 bases at J, with 17 bases between. CDR3 length equals 17 residues. CDR3 protein: CASSLALDFRNTDTQYF. The CDR3 nucleotides are TGTGCCAGCAGCTTAGCCCTAGATTTTCGGAACACAGATACGCAGTATTTT. Full variable domain (missing parts from reference TRBV7-3 and TRBJ2-3): GAGVSQTPSNKVTEKGKYVELRCDPISGHTALYWYRQSLGQGPEFLIYFQGTGAADDSGLPNDRFFAVRPEGSVSTLKIQRTERGDSAVYLCASSLALDFRNTDTQYFGPGTRLTVL.

The rearrangement links TRBV5-5 to TRBJ2-7; D uncertain. CDR3 length: 13 residues. The germline V gene has CDR1 SGHKS and CDR2 YYEKEE (reference sequence). Trimming stripped 4 bases from V and 7 bases from J, with 15 bases between. The CDR3 loop is CASSGIVTGEQYF. CDR3 sequence (DNA): TGTGCCAGCAGCGGGATTGTCACCGGGGAGCAGTACTTC.

The V and J genes are TRBV11-3 and TRBJ2-3; weak D call: TRBD2 (5 bases). V dropped 3 bases and J dropped 6 bases, with 13 bases sitting between them. The CDR3 totals 14 residues. Germline V gene lookup returns CDR1 SGHNT and CDR2 YENEEA. As DNA, the CDR3 is TGTGCCAGCAGCTTTCCCGGGGAAACGGATACGCAGTATTTT. It translates to CASSFPGETDTQYF. Supplemented by reference TRBV11-3 and TRBJ2-3, the full variable domain reads EAGVVQSPRYKIIEKKQPVAFWCNPISGHNTLYWYLQNLGQGPELLIRYENEEAVDDSQLPKDRFSAERLKGVDSTLKIQPAELGDSAVYLCASSFPGETDTQYFGPGTRLTVL.